Given below is one TCR beta chain in context. Antigen unknown. These data belong to a study of cytomegalovirus exposure and HLA in healthy donors. Study-level findings and limits: In vitro, three CMV-associated chains proved specific for CMV antigens. Across donors, most TCRs were seen rarely, yet some public ones were widespread.

Donors came from a validation cohort of some 110 subjects, distinct from the first 666-subject cohort. Germline CDR1 reads MGHRA; CDR2 reads YSYEKL. The V and J ends lost 3 bases and 2 bases respectively, with 14 bases between them. The CDR3 is 16 amino acids. Repertoires were generated with immunoSEQ multiplex PCR, while TCRdb's copy carries only in-frame clones and drops some. The profile covers around 150,000 clones, with 89% appearing a single time and 3.5% to 4.5% taken by the ten largest. Specimen: PBMCs. This sequence was found in a man between 18 and 29 years old in good health and CMV-seropositive. The chain uses TRBV4-1 and TRBJ1-5, with D possibly TRBD1 on 5 matching bases. Here the CDR3 DNA reads TGCGCCAGCAGCCATACTCAGGGTAGAGGCAATCAGCCCCAGCATTTT. It specifies CASSHTQGRGNQPQHF.